These 9 T cell receptor beta chains originate from one sample sequenced in a study of Ad26.COV2.S vaccination and SARS-CoV-2 variants. The treatment here: roughly 18 received Ad26.COV2.S at low or high dose, single or two shots; five or six received placebo; per-sample allocation not given. On day 63 after the first injection, vaccine and placebo recipients gave samples. TCRdb keeps only in-frame clones here, not all; method: immunoSEQ multiplex PCR. The sample includes about 400,000 clones, about 89% of them seen just once. The starting material was peripheral blood, obtained in a trial of Ad26.COV2.S vaccine versus placebo. These receptors originate from a person between 18 and 60 years old who received the Ad26.COV2.S COVID-19 vaccine or a placebo.

This sequence joins TRBV18 and TRBJ1-5; TRBD1 might be the D (5 bases). V lost 3 bases and J 7 bases, leaving 10 bases between the germline ends. The CDR3 consists of 13 residues. Germline lookup yields CDR1 KGHSH and CDR2 LQKENI. The CDR3 is CASSPGGGQPQHF. CDR3 DNA sequence: TGTGCCAGCTCACCCGGGGGGGGGCAGCCCCAGCATTTT.

V usage is TRBV12-3 or TRBV12-4 and J usage is TRBJ1-2, with D possibly TRBD1 on 6 matching bases. The V end was cut by 4 bases, the J end by 2 bases, with 8 bases between. The CDR3 runs 13 residues. The CDR3 loop reads CASSSTGNYGYTF. CDR3 nucleotides: TGTGCCAGCAGTTCCACAGGGAACTATGGCTACACCTTC.

This clone was seen only a few times. The rearrangement joins TRBV3-1 (or the pseudogene TRBV3-2) to TRBJ1-5, with 7 bases aligning to TRBD1. The CDR3 runs 14 residues. With 5 bases clipped from V and 6 bases from J, the junction kept 7 bases outside the gene matches. In germline, CDR1 is LGHDT, CDR2 YNNKEL (reference sequence). CDR3 DNA sequence: TGTGCCAGCAGCTCGACAGGGTACACTCAGCCCCAGCATTTT. Its protein product is CASSSTGYTQPQHF.

Comment on this clone: This CDR3 is also generated by other DNA sequences in the sample. V usage is TRBV5-4 and J usage is TRBJ1-1; the D gene is possibly TRBD1 (5 bases). CDR1 SGHNT and CDR2 YYREEE come from the germline V gene (reference sequence). This CDR3 spans 14 amino acids. The V and J ends lost 4 bases and 0 bases respectively, with 10 bases between them. The CDR3, as DNA: TGTGCCAGCAGCCCGGGGACGGTGAACACTGAAGCTTTCTTT. It is translated as CASSPGTVNTEAFF.

This chain joins TRBV7-9 and TRBJ2-1, with a possible D match to TRBD1 (6 bases). Trimming stripped 5 bases from V and 0 bases from J, with 17 bases between. There are 17 residues in the CDR3. Germline CDR1 is SEHNR and CDR2 is FQNEAQ (reference sequence). The CDR3 DNA follows: TGTGCCAGCAGCCGGGTCAGGGGAAGAAGCTCCTACAATGAGCAGTTCTTC. It translates to CASSRVRGRSSYNEQFF.

This chain links TRBV2 with TRBJ2-7; the match to TRBD1 covers 8 bases. The J segment lost 9 bases and the V segment lost 2 bases, leaving 9 bases of the junction unmatched. CDR1 is SNHLY, CDR2 FYNNEI, per germline. The CDR3 runs to 14 residues. CDR3 in amino acids: CASSESQGASGQYF. CDR3 DNA: TGTGCCAGCAGTGAAAGTCAGGGGGCATCTGGGCAGTACTTC.

This chain connects TRBV6-1 to TRBJ1-2; D might be TRBD1 (6 bases). The CDR3 sequence is 13 residues long. The V gene lost 2 bases and the J gene lost 5 bases, with 9 bases spanning the gap. CDR1 and CDR2 from the germline V gene are MNHNS and SASEGT. The chain's CDR3 is CASSEQGSYGYTF. The CDR3 coding sequence is TGTGCCAGCAGTGAACAGGGGTCGTATGGCTACACCTTC.

The rearrangement links TRBV18 to TRBJ2-7; possible D gene TRBD1, 6 bases. The CDR3 runs to 14 residues. Trimming removed 3 bases at V and 9 bases at J, with 18 bases between. CDR1 and CDR2 (germline): KGHSH, LQKENI. The CDR3 loop is CASSPGSDSIAQYF. The CDR3 region has the DNA TGTGCCAGCTCACCCGGATCGGACAGCATCGCGCAGTACTTC.

The chain is built from TRBV27 and TRBJ2-1, with 8 bases lining up with TRBD2. Germline loops: CDR1 MNHEY, CDR2 SMNVEV (reference sequence). The CDR3 is made up of 15 amino acids. Losses at the gene ends were 4 bases for V and 2 bases for J; bases not matched to a gene: 4. The CDR3 nucleotides read TGTGCCAGCAGTTCGGGTAGCGGGGCCTACAATGAGCAGTTCTTC. Protein sequence: CASSSGSGAYNEQFF.